This T cell receptor beta chain was recovered during a study of blood T cells in healthy people across ages. Trimming took 6 bases from V and 5 from J, leaving 17 bases between them. The CDR3 runs to 14 residues. Germline lookup yields CDR1 SGHRS and CDR2 YFSETQ. This clonotype was seen ten or more times. Sample-barcoded 5' priming and a J-beta primer mix drove a second PCR of roughly 6 to 12 cycles. Each CDR3 protein is one row after TCRdb ran MiXCR on the 5' RACE reads. The data hold hundreds of thousands of distinct CDR3 sequences, with over 40% observed a single time. The chain carries TRBV5-1 and TRBJ2-5, with D possibly matching TRBD1 (6 bases). This TCR derives from an elderly woman in good health. Sequencing input: blood. The CDR3 nucleotides are TGCGCCAGCACCCTATTGACAGGCTTCGAGACCCAGTACTTC. The encoded protein is CASTLLTGFETQYF.